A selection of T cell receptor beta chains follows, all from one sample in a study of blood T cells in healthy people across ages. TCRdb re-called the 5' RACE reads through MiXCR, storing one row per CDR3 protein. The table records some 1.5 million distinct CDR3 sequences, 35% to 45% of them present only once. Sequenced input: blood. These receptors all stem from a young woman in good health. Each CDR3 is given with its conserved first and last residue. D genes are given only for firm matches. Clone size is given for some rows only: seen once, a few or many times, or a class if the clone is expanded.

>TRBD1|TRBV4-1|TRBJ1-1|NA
TGCGCCAGCAGCCCCCCGGGACAGGGGTCTGACACTGAAGCTTTCTTT
CASSPPGQGSDTEAFF
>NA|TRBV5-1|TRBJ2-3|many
TGCGCCAGCAGCTTGTTGATTTCAGATACGCAGTATTTT
CASSLLISDTQYF
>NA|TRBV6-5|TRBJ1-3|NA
TGTGCCAGCAGGGACCGAGGGGGGACCATATATTTT
CASRDRGGTIYF
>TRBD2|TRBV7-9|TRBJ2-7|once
TGTGCCAGCAGCTTTCCTAGCGGGGGGACCTACGAGCAGTACTTC
CASSFPSGGTYEQYF
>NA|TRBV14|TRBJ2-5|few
TGTGCCAGCAGTATCGGGCAGATCCAAGAGACCCAGTACTTC
CASSIGQIQETQYF
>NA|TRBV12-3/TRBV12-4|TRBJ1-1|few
TGTGCCAGCAGTTTACAGGGGCTGAGGGACACTGAAGCTTTCTTT
CASSLQGLRDTEAFF
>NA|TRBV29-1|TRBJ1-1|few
TGCAGCGTCGAGGGACTACTTTTGAACACTGAAGCTTTCTTT
CSVEGLLLNTEAFF
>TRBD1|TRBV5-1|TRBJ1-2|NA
TGCGCCAGCAGCATAACAGGGGGCAGGATGGATGGCTACACCTTC
CASSITGGRMDGYTF
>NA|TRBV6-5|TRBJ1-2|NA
TGTGCCAGCAGCCACCGGGACAAAACGAACTATGGCTACACCTTC
CASSHRDKTNYGYTF
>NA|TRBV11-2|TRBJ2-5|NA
TGTGCCAGCAGTCCCACGTCCCTTCAAGAGACCCAGTACTTC
CASSPTSLQETQYF
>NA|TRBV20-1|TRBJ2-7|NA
TGCAGTGCTAGTAAAGGGTTACTCGTAGACGAGCAGTACTTC
CSASKGLLVDEQYF
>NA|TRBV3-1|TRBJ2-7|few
TGTGCCAGCAGCCATTCGTCCTTTTACGAGCAGTACTTC
CASSHSSFYEQYF
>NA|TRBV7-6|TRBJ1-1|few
TGTGCCAGCAGCTCTACGAGGACTGAAGCTTTCTTT
CASSSTRTEAFF
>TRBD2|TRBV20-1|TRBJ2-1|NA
TGCAGTGCTAGGACGGGACTAGCGGGATATTGGGGTTGGAATGAGCAGTTCTTC
CSARTGLAGYWGWNEQFF
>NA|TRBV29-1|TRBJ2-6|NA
TGCAGCGTTCGGGACATTCGCGTCTCTGGGGCCAACGTCCTGACTTTC
CSVRDIRVSGANVLTF
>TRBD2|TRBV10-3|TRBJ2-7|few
TGTGCCATCACCCTAGCGGGTTGGGGGTCCGAGCAGTACTTC
CAITLAGWGSEQYF
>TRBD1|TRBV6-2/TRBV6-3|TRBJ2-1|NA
TGTGCCAGCAGTTACTTAACAGGGGGCTGGGATGAGCAGTTCTTC
CASSYLTGGWDEQFF
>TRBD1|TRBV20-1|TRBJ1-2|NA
TGCAGTGCTACCCCCGGGACAGCTAACTATGGCTACACCTTC
CSATPGTANYGYTF
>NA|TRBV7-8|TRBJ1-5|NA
TGTGCCAGCAGCTTATATGGGGGAGGAGATCAGCCCCAGCATTTT
CASSLYGGGDQPQHF
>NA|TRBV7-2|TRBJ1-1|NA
TGTGCCAGCAGCTTAACGGGGGCGCACACTGAAGCTTTCTTT
CASSLTGAHTEAFF
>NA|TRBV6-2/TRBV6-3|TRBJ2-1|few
TGTGCCAGCAGTTCCGGCTGGAAGCAGTTCTTC
CASSSGWKQFF
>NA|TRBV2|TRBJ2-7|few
TGTGCCAGCAGTGACCCCGGGACTTTGAGCTCCTACGAGCAGTACTTC
CASSDPGTLSSYEQYF
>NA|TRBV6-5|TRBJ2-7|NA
TGTGCCAGCAGTTACTCGGGTTGGGGCTTGTCCCTTTACAATGAGCAGTACTTC
CASSYSGWGLSLYNEQYF
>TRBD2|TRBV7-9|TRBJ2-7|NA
TGTGCCAGCAGCTCGTTCGGGGGGGCCTACGAGCAGTACTTC
CASSSFGGAYEQYF